What follows are 3 T cell receptor beta chains derived from one specimen sequenced in a study of neurological immune-mediated disorders. TCRdb re-called the 5' RACE reads through MiXCR, storing one row per CDR3 protein. The repertoire has over 45,000 distinct CDR3 sequences, over 4.5% of them found once; the top ten carry less than 1.5%. Sequenced input: CD4+ T cells from blood. The receptors shown here come from a woman between 18 and 29 years old with multiple sclerosis.

This clonotype was observed at least ten times. This chain connects TRBV5-1 to TRBJ2-1; 8 bases agree with TRBD2. The CDR3 extends over 14 amino acids. V trimming: 8 bases; J trimming: 0 bases; junction bases outside the gene matches: 4. CDR1 is SGHRS, CDR2 YFSETQ, per germline. This chain's CDR3 is CASSGTSSYNEQFF. The DNA for the CDR3 is TGCGCCAGTAGCGGGACCAGCTCCTACAATGAGCAGTTCTTC.

This clonotype was detected ten times or more. The chain uses TRBV20-1 and TRBJ2-2; D unresolved. Germline lookup yields CDR1 DFQATT and CDR2 SNEGSKA (reference sequence). The CDR3 is 12 amino acids. V lost 1 base to trimming and J lost 4 bases, with 4 bases between them. The DNA of the CDR3 is TGCAGTGCTAGAGTCGGCACCGGGGAGCTGTTTTTT. Translation gives CSARVGTGELFF.

This clonotype was observed a handful of times. J is TRBJ1-5 and V is TRBV15; D call uncertain. The CDR3 spans 15 residues. The ends were cut back, 0 bases at V and 6 bases at J, with 12 bases in the middle. CDR1 and CDR2 from the germline V gene are LNHNV and YYDKDF (reference sequence). Here the CDR3 reads CATSRDILTRQPQHF. The DNA for the CDR3 is TGTGCCACCAGCAGAGATATCCTTACCCGTCAGCCCCAGCATTTT. The full variable domain, rest sourced from reference TRBV15 and TRBJ1-5, is DAMVIQNPRYQVTQFGKPVTLSCSQTLNHNVMYWYQQKSSQAPKLLFHYYDKDFNNEADTPDNFQSRRPNTSFCFLDIRSPGLGDTAMYLCATSRDILTRQPQHFGDGTRLSIL.